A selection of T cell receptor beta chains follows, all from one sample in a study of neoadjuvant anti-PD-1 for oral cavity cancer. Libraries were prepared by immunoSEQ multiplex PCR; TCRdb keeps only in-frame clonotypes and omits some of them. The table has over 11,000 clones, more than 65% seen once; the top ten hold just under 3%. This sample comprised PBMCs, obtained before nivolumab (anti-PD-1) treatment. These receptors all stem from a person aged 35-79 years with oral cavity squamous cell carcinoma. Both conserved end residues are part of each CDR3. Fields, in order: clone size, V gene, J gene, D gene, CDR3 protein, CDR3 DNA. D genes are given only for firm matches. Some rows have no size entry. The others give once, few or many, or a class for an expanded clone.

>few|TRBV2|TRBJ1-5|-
CASRDTGSRSGQPQHF
TGTGCCAGCAGGGATACAGGGTCAAGGAGCGGTCAGCCCCAGCATTTT
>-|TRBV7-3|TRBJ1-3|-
CASSLTPPGGTGNTIYF
TGTGCCAGCAGCTTAACTCCCCCAGGCGGCACTGGAAACACCATATATTTT
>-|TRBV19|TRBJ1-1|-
CASSPYMNTEAFF
TGTGCCTCCTCCCCGTACATGAACACTGAAGCTTTCTTT
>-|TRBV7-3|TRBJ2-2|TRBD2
CASSLLAVTGELFF
TGTGCCAGCAGCTTACTAGCGGTGACCGGGGAGCTGTTTTTT
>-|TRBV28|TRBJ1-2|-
CASTSRAGAVPYGYTF
TGTGCCAGCACCTCTAGGGCCGGGGCCGTACCCTATGGCTACACCTTC
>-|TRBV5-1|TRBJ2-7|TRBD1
CASSLAQGAIGEQYF
TGCGCCAGCAGCTTGGCGCAGGGGGCTATCGGCGAGCAGTACTTC
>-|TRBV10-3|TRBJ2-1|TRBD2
CAISGTSGRKDEQFF
TGTGCCATCAGTGGGACTAGCGGGAGGAAGGATGAGCAGTTCTTC
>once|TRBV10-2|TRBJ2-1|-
CASRISGSSYNEQFF
TGCGCCAGCAGAATCAGCGGCAGCTCCTACAATGAGCAGTTCTTC
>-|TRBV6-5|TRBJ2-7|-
CASSEVNNYEQYF
TGTGCCAGCAGTGAAGTCAACAACTACGAGCAGTACTTC
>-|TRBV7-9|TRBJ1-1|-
CASSLFRDRSTEAFF
TGTGCCAGCAGCCTTTTCCGGGACCGGAGCACTGAAGCTTTCTTT
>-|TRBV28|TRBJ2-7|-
CASSSAGEGGEQYF
TGTGCCAGCAGTTCAGCAGGGGAAGGAGGCGAGCAGTACTTC
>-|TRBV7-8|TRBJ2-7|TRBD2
CASSWGLAEVFSYEQYF
TGTGCCAGCAGCTGGGGACTAGCGGAGGTTTTCTCCTACGAGCAGTACTTC
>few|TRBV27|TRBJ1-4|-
CASSPLPGLPSRVEKLFF
TGTGCCAGCAGCCCACTGCCGGGACTCCCGTCGAGGGTTGAAAAACTGTTTTTT
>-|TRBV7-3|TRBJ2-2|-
CASSPRGGANTGELFF
TGTGCCAGCAGCCCCCGCGGAGGGGCGAACACCGGGGAGCTGTTTTTT
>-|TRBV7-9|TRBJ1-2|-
CASSLEGWGDYGYTF
TGTGCCAGCAGCTTAGAAGGGTGGGGCGACTATGGCTACACCTTC
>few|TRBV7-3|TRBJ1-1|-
CASSLGRGMNTEAFF
TGTGCCAGCAGCTTAGGGCGAGGTATGAACACTGAAGCTTTCTTT
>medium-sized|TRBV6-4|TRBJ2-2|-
CASSDSDGSELFF
TGTGCCAGCAGTGACTCGGATGGGTCCGAGCTGTTTTTT
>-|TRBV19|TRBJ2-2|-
CASSIERINTGELFF
TGTGCCAGTAGTATCGAGCGGATAAACACCGGGGAGCTGTTTTTT
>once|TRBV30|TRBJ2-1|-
CAWNVQWGGFF
TGTGCCTGGAATGTACAATGGGGCGGGTTCTTC
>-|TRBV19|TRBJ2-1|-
CASSMGVLAVRYNEQFF
TGTGCCAGTAGTATGGGGGTACTGGCGGTTCGATACAATGAGCAGTTCTTC
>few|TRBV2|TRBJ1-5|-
CASSESGVGNQPQHF
TGTGCCAGCAGTGAATCAGGGGTCGGCAATCAGCCCCAGCATTTT
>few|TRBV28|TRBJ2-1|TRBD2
CASSLISSGDEQFF
TGTGCCAGCAGTTTGATTTCTAGCGGGGATGAGCAGTTCTTC
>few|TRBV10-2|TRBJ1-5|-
CASSVGVGRNQPQHF
TGCGCCAGCAGTGTAGGGGTAGGGCGCAATCAGCCCCAGCATTTT
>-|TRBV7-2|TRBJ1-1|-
CASSLGTVNTEAFF
TGTGCCAGCAGCTTAGGCACGGTTAACACTGAAGCTTTCTTT
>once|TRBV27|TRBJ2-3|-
CASSDEPSRFGDTQYF
TGTGCCAGCAGTGATGAGCCCTCCCGATTCGGGGATACGCAGTATTTT
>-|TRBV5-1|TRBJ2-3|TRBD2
CASSLRAGGPGDTQYF
TGCGCCAGCAGCTTGCGAGCGGGAGGGCCAGGAGATACGCAGTATTTT